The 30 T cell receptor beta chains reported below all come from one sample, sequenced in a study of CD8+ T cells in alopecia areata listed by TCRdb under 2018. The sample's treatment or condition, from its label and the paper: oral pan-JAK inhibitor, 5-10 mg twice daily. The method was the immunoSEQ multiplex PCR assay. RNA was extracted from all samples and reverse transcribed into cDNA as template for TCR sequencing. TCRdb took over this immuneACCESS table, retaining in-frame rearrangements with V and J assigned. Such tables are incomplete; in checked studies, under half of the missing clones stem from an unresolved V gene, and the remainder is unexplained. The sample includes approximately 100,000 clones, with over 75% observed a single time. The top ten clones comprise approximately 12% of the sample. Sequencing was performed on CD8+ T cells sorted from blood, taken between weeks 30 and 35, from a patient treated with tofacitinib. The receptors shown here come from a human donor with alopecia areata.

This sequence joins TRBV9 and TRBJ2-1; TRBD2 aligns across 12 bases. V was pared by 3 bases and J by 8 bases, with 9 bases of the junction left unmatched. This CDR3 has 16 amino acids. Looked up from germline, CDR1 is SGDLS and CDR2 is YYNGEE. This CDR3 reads CASSEASGGALDEQFF. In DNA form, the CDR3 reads TGTGCCAGCAGCGAGGCTAGCGGGGGGGCCTTGGATGAGCAGTTCTTC.

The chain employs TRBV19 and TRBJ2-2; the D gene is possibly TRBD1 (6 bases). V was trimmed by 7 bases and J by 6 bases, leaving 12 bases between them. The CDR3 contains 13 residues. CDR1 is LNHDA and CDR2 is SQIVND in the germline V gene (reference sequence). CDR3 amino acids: CASTSKGAGELFF. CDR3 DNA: TGTGCCAGTACCAGTAAGGGGGCCGGGGAGCTGTTTTTT.

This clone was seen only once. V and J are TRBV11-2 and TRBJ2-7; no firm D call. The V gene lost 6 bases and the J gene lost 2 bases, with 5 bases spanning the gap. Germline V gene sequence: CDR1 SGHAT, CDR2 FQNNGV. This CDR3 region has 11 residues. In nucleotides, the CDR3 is TGTGCCAGCAGTTATACCTACGAGCAGTACTTC. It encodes CASSYTYEQYF. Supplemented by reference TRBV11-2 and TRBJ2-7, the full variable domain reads EAGVAQSPRYKIIEKRQSVAFWCNPISGHATLYWYQQILGQGPKLLIQFQNNGVVDDSQLPKDRFSAERLKGVDSTLKIQPAKLEDSAVYLCASSYTYEQYFGPGTRLTVT.

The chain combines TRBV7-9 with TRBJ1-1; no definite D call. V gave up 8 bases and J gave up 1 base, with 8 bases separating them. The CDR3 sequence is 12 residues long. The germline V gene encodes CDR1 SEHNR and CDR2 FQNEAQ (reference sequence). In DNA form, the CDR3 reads TGTGCCAGCGGCAGGCAGAACACTGAAGCTTTCTTT. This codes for CASGRQNTEAFF.

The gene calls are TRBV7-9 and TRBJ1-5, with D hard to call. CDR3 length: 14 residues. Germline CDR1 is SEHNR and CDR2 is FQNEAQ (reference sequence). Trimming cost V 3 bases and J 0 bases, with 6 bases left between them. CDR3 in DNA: TGTGCCAGCAGCTTGCCGGGTAGCAATCAGCCCCAGCATTTT. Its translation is CASSLPGSNQPQHF.

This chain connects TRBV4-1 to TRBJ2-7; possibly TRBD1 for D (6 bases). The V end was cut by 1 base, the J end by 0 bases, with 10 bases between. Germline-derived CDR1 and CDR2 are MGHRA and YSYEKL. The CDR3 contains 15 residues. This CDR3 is CASSQGRGNSYEQYF. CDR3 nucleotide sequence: TGCGCCAGCAGCCAAGGAAGGGGGAACTCCTACGAGCAGTACTTC.

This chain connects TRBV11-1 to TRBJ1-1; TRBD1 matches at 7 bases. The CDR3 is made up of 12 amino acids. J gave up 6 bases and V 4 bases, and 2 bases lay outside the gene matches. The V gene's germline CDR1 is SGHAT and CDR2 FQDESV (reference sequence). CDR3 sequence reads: CASSSQGPEAFF. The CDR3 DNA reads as TGTGCCAGCAGCTCACAGGGGCCTGAAGCTTTCTTT.

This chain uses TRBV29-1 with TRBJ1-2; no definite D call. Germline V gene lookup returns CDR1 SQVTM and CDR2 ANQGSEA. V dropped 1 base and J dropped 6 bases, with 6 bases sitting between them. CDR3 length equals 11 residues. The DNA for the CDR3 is TGCAGCGTTGAAGGGAGGAATGGCTACACCTTC. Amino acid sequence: CSVEGRNGYTF.

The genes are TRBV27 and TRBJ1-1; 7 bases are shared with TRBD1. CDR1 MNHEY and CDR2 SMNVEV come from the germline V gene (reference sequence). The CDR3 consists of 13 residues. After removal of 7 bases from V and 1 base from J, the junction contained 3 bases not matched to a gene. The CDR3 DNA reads TGTGCCAGCAAGGGACAGACGAACACTGAAGCTTTCTTT. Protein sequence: CASKGQTNTEAFF.

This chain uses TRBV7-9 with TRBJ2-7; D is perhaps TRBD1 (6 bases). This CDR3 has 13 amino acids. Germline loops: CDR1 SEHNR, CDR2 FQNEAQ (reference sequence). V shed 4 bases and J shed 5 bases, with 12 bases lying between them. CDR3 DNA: TGTGCCAGCAGCTCCAATGACAGGAACGAGCAGTACTTC. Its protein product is CASSSNDRNEQYF.

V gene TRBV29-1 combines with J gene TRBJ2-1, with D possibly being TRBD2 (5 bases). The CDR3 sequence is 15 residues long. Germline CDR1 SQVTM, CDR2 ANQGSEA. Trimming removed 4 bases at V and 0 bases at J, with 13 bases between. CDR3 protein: CSVAGKRSSYNEQFF. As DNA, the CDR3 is TGCAGCGTTGCCGGTAAGCGGAGCTCCTACAATGAGCAGTTCTTC.

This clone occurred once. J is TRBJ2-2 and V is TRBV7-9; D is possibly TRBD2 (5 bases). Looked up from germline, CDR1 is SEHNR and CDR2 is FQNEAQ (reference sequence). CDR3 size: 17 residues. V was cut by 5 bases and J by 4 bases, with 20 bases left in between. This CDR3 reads CASSPLLGETGTGELFF. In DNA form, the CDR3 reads TGTGCCAGCAGCCCCCTTCTCGGGGAGACTGGCACCGGGGAGCTGTTTTTT.

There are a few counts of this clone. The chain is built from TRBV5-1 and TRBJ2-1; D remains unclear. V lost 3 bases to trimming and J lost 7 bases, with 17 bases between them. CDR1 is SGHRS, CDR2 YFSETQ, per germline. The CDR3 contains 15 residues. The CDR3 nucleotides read TGCGCCAGCAGCTCGCCTGACGGGTGGGTGAATGAGCAGTTCTTC. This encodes CASSSPDGWVNEQFF.

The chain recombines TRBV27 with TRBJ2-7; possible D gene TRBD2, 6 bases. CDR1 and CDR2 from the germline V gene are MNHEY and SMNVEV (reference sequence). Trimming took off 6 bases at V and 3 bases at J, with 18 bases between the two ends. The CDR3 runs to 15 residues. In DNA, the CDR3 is TGTGCCAGCAGCCGCTCTTCCGGGGGAAACTACGAGCAGTACTTC. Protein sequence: CASSRSSGGNYEQYF.

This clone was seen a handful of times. This CDR3 is CASSQISTEDTQYF. In nucleotides, the CDR3 is TGCGCCAGCAGCCAAATATCGACTGAGGATACGCAGTATTTT. The V gene is TRBV4-1, the J gene TRBJ2-3; D ambiguous. V shed 2 bases and J shed 6 bases, with 12 bases lying between them. CDR1 and CDR2 (germline): MGHRA, YSYEKL. The CDR3 runs 14 residues.

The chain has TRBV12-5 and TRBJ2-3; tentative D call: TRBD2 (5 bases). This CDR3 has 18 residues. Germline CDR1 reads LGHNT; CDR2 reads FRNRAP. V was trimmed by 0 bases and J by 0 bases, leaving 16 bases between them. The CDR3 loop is CASGLVNSGKTSTDTQYF. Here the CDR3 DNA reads TGTGCTAGTGGTTTGGTAAACTCCGGGAAAACTAGCACAGATACGCAGTATTTT.

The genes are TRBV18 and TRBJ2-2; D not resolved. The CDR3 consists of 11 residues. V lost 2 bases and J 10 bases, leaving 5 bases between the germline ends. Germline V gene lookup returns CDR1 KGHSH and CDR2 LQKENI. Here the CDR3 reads CASSPAEELFF. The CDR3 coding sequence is TGTGCCAGCTCACCAGCGGAGGAGCTGTTTTTT.

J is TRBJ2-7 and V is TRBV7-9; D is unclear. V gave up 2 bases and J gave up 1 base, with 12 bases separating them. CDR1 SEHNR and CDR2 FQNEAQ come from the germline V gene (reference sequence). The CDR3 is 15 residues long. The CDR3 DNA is TGTGCCAGCAGCTTATCCCCGACGCCATCCTACGAGCAGTACTTC. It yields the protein CASSLSPTPSYEQYF.

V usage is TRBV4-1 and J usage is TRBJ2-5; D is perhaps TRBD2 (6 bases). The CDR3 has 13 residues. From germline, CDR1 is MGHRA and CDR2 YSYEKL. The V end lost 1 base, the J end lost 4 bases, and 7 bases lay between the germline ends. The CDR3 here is CASSQVGGETQYF. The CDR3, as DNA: TGCGCCAGCAGCCAAGTGGGGGGAGAGACCCAGTACTTC.

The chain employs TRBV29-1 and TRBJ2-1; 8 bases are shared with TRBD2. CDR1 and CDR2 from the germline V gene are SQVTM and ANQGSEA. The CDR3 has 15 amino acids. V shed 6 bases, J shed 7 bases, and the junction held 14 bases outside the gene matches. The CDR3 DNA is TGCAGCGTATTCGAAACGGGGGGGCAAGGGAATGAGCAGTTCTTC. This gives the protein CSVFETGGQGNEQFF.

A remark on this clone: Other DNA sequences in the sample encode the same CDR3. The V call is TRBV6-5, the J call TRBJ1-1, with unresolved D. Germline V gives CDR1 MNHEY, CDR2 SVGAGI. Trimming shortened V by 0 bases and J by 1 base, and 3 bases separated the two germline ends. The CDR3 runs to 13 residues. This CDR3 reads CASSYSQNTEAFF. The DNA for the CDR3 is TGTGCCAGCAGTTACTCGCAGAACACTGAAGCTTTCTTT.

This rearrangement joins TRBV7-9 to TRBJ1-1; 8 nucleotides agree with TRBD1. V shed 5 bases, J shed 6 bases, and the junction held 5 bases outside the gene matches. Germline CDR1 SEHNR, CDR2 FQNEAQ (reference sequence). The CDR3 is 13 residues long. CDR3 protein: CASSQDRAPEAFF. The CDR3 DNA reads TGTGCCAGCAGCCAGGACAGGGCCCCTGAAGCTTTCTTT.

The CDR3 nucleotides are TGTGCCATCAGCGAACCGACACCAGATGCGGAAGCTTTCTTT. Encoded protein: CAISEPTPDAEAFF. V usage is TRBV10-3 and J usage is TRBJ1-1; no clear D. This CDR3 contains 14 residues. Germline V gene lookup returns CDR1 ENHRY and CDR2 SYGVKD. Trimming stripped 6 bases from V and 8 bases from J, with 19 bases between.

CDR3 DNA sequence: TGTGCCAGCAGCTCCCCGGCGGAGCCGGGGGAGCAGTACTTC. Its translation is CASSSPAEPGEQYF. This chain uses TRBV7-9 with TRBJ2-7, with D possibly matching TRBD2 (5 bases). Trimming took 4 bases from V and 7 from J, leaving 17 bases between them. CDR1 and CDR2 from the germline V gene are SEHNR and FQNEAQ (reference sequence). This CDR3 has 14 residues.

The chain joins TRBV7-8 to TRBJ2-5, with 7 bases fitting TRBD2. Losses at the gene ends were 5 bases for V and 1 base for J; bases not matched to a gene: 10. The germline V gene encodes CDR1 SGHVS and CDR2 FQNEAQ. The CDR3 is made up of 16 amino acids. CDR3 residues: CASSRGEGGVQETQYF. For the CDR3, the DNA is TGTGCCAGCAGCCGAGGGGAGGGTGGGGTCCAAGAGACCCAGTACTTC.

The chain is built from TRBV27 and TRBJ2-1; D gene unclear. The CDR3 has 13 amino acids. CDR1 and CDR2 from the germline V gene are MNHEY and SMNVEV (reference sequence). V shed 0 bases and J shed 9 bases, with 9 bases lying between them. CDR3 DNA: TGTGCCAGCAGTTTATCGAACCGCCGTGAGCAGTTCTTC. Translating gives CASSLSNRREQFF.

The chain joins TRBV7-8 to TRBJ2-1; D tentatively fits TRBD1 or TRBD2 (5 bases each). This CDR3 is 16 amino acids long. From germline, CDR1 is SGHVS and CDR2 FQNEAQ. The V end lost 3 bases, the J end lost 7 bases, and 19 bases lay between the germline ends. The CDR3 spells CASSLTAFGTDNEQFF. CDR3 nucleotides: TGTGCCAGCAGCTTGACCGCCTTTGGGACGGATAATGAGCAGTTCTTC.

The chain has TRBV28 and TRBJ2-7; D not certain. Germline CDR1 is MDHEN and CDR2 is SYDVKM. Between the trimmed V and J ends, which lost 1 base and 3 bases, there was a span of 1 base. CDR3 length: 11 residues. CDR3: CASSLFYEQYF. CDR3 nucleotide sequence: TGTGCCAGCAGTTTATTCTACGAGCAGTACTTC.

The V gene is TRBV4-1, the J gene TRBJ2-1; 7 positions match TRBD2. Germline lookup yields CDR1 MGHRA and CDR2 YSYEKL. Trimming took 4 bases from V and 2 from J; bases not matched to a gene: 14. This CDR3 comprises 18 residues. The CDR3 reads CASSPSLSAGDAYNEQFF. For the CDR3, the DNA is TGCGCCAGCAGCCCGTCATTGTCGGCGGGAGATGCCTACAATGAGCAGTTCTTC.

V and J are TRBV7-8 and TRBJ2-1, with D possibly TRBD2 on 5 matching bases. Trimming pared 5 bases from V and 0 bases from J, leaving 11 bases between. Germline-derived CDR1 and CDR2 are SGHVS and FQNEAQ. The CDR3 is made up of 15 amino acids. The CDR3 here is CASSPDWSSYNEQFF. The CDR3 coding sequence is TGTGCCAGCAGCCCGGACTGGAGCTCCTACAATGAGCAGTTCTTC.